Detailed here is one T cell receptor (beta chain). These data come from a study of blood T cell repertoires in COVID-19. Only in-frame clones appear in the TCRdb table, and some are missing; sequencing was by immunoSEQ multiplex PCR. This sample yields 150,000 to 200,000 clones, of which over 75% are seen a single time; 2% to 3% belongs to the top ten. Per the germline V gene, CDR1 is PRHDT and CDR2 is FYEKMQ (reference sequence). Trimming cost V 5 bases and J 4 bases; bases outside gene matches: 9. CDR3 size: 17 residues. Sequenced input: peripheral blood. The sequence derives from a man aged 35-49 years with active or convalescent COVID-19. V and J are TRBV13 and TRBJ2-1, with 12 nucleotides matching TRBD2. The CDR3 DNA follows: TGTGCCAGCAGCACTACTAGCGGGGGGCCAAGATACAATGAGCAGTTCTTC. Protein sequence: CASSTTSGGPRYNEQFF.